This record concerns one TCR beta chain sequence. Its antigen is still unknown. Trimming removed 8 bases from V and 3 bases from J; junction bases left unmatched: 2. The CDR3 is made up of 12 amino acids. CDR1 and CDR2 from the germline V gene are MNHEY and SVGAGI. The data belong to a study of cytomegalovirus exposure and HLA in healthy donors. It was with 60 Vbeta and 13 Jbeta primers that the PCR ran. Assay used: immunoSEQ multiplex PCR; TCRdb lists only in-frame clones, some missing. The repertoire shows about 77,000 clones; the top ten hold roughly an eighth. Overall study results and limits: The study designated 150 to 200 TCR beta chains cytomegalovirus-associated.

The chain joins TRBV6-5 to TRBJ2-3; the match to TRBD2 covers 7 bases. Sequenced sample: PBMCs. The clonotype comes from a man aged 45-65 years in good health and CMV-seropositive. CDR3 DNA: TGTGCCAGCGGGGGGGGAACAGATACGCAGTATTTT. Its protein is CASGGGTDTQYF.